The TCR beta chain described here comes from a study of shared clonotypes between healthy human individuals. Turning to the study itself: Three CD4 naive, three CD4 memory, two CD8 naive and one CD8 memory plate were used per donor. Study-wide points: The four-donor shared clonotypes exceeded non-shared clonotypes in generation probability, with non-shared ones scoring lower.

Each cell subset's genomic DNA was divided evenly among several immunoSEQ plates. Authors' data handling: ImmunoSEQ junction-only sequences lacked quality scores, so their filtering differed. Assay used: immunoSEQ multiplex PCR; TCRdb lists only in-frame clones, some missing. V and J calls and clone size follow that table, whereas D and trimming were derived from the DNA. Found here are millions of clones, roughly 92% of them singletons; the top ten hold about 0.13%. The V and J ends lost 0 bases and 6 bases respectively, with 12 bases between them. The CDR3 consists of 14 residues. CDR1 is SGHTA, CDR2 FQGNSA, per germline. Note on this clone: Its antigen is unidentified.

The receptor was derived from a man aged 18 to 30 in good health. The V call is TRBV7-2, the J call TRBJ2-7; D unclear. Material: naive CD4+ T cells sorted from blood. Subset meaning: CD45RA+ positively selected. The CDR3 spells CASSLAAAVGEQYF. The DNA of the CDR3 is TGTGCCAGCAGCTTAGCTGCGGCAGTCGGCGAGCAGTACTTC.